This entry lists 31 T cell receptor beta chains sequenced from one sample in a study of T-cell memory formation after mild COVID-19. TCRdb itself ran the 5' RACE reads through MiXCR, one entry per CDR3 protein. The sample shows under 350,000 distinct CDR3 sequences, roughly 15% of them seen only once. Input material: PBMCs or a T cell subset sorted from them (not recorded which). These TCRs come from a man younger than 30 who had mild COVID-19 (a few samples of this study predate the infection). Cell type and time point are not known.

A few counts support this clonotype. The chain employs TRBV6-2 or TRBV6-3 and TRBJ1-5; D gene uncertain. The V and J ends lost 6 bases and 3 bases respectively, with 24 bases between them. CDR3 size: 18 residues. Germline V gene data show CDR1 as MNHEY and CDR2 as SVGEGT. CDR3 loop: CASRSFTALRQSNQPQHF. The CDR3 bases are TGTGCCAGCAGATCATTTACGGCTCTCCGACAATCCAATCAGCCCCAGCATTTT.

This clonotype has a handful of counts. The chain has TRBV7-9 and TRBJ2-1, with TRBD2 as a possible D gene (6 bases). Germline loops: CDR1 SEHNR, CDR2 FQNEAQ (reference sequence). V was cut by 6 bases and J by 6 bases, with 18 bases left in between. This CDR3 spans 15 amino acids. The CDR3 region has the DNA TGTGCCAGCAGTCGCGGCGGGGATCCGGGCAATGAGCAGTTCTTC. The encoded protein is CASSRGGDPGNEQFF.

This chain joins TRBV12-3 or TRBV12-4 and TRBJ2-7; 10 nucleotides agree with TRBD1. This CDR3 is 14 amino acids long. V gave up 6 bases and J gave up 5 bases; unmatched junction bases: 7. DNA for the CDR3: TGTGCCAGCAGAGGGACAGGGGATGGCCACGAGCAGTACTTC. Amino acid sequence: CASRGTGDGHEQYF.

This clonotype was seen more than once but under ten times. As DNA, the CDR3 is TGTGCCAGCAGCTTGAACAGGGCCACAGATACGCAGTATTTT. Its translation is CASSLNRATDTQYF. The genes are TRBV7-9 and TRBJ2-3; D is perhaps TRBD1 (6 bases). The CDR3 spans 14 residues. V dropped 3 bases and J dropped 2 bases, with 9 bases sitting between them. Looked up from germline, CDR1 is SEHNR and CDR2 is FQNEAQ (reference sequence).

The J gene is TRBJ1-5, the V gene TRBV7-8, with D maybe TRBD1 (6 bases). V lost 1 base, J lost 2 bases, and 12 bases lay in between. The CDR3 has 16 amino acids. CDR1 is SGHVS and CDR2 is FQNEAQ in the germline V gene. CDR3 sequence: CASSLDRVGGNQPQHF. Written as DNA, the CDR3 is TGTGCCAGCAGCTTAGACAGGGTCGGGGGCAATCAGCCCCAGCATTTT.

The CDR3 loop reads CASSLSGDGTDTQYF. The CDR3, as DNA: TGTGCCAGCAGCTTAAGTGGGGATGGCACAGATACGCAGTATTTT. This chain links TRBV11-3 with TRBJ2-3; D call uncertain. The CDR3 length is 15 residues. Per the germline V gene, CDR1 is SGHNT and CDR2 is YENEEA. With 2 bases removed from V and 1 base from J, the gap between germline ends came to 10 bases.

This clonotype showed up just a few times. The chain carries TRBV12-3 or TRBV12-4 and TRBJ2-1; TRBD2 agrees at 8 bases. The CDR3 spans 15 residues. V shed 1 base and J 9 bases; nucleotides not matched to a gene: 8. DNA of the CDR3: TGTGCCAGCAGTTTAGAACTAGCGGTCCCCGTTGAGCAGTTCTTC. As protein: CASSLELAVPVEQFF.

The rearrangement joins TRBV4-2 to TRBJ1-1; 7 bases fit TRBD1. Germline CDR1 reads LGHNA; CDR2 reads YNFKEQ. CDR3 size: 15 residues. The V gene end was trimmed by 2 bases and the J gene end by 2 bases; junction bases not matched to a gene: 5. CDR3 sequence reads: CASSQPGQPNTEAFF. The CDR3 DNA reads TGTGCCAGCAGCCAACCGGGACAGCCTAACACTGAAGCTTTCTTT.

This clonotype was observed a handful of times. The chain couples TRBV2 to TRBJ2-7, with 7 bases lining up with TRBD1. The length of the CDR3 is 15 residues. CDR1 and CDR2 from the germline V gene are SNHLY and FYNNEI. V lost 7 bases to trimming and J lost 6 bases; unmatched junction nucleotides: 15. In DNA, the CDR3 is TGTGCCAGCAAGCTCGACAGGGTTGGGGACGGCGAGCAGTACTTC. Its translation is CASKLDRVGDGEQYF.

This clonotype was seen a few times. CDR3 sequence (DNA): TGCAGCGTGAGATGGCGGGAAGCTTTCTTT. Translating it yields CSVRWREAFF. The chain has TRBV29-1 and TRBJ1-1; unclear D gene. The germline V gene has CDR1 SQVTM and CDR2 ANQGSEA. The CDR3 is 10 residues long. Trimming removed 6 bases at V and 8 bases at J, with 10 bases between.

The CDR3 loop reads CASSLLGVTDTQYF. Written as DNA, the CDR3 is TGTGCCAGCAGCTTATTAGGGGTCACAGATACGCAGTATTTT. The V and J genes are TRBV11-2 and TRBJ2-3, with D possibly being TRBD1 (5 bases). The CDR3 has 14 residues. Germline V CDR1 and CDR2: SGHAT, FQNNGV. The ends were cut back, 2 bases at V and 2 bases at J, with 8 bases in the middle.

V usage is TRBV7-9 and J usage is TRBJ2-2; TRBD2 matches 9 bases. CDR1 is SEHNR, CDR2 FQNEAQ, per germline (reference sequence). The CDR3 sequence is 18 residues long. V trimming: 4 bases; J trimming: 4 bases; junction bases outside the gene matches: 13. The CDR3: CASSSTAGAGGATGELFF. The CDR3, as DNA: TGTGCCAGCAGCTCGACTGCTGGAGCGGGGGGTGCCACCGGGGAGCTGTTTTTT.

DNA of the CDR3: TGCGCCAGCAGCCCACCCTCCACGAGTGGCCAGTACTTC. Residues: CASSPPSTSGQYF. The V call is TRBV5-1, the J call TRBJ2-5; D unresolved. There are 13 residues in the CDR3. Trimming stripped 4 bases from V and 10 bases from J, with 17 bases between. Germline loops: CDR1 SGHRS, CDR2 YFSETQ.

This clonotype was seen a few times. The chain links TRBV6-2 or TRBV6-3 to TRBJ2-3; 7 bases align to TRBD2. Unmatched junction bases numbered 5, after V lost 2 bases and J lost 3 bases. This CDR3 has 15 residues. Germline CDR1 and CDR2: MNHEY and SVGEGT. The CDR3 coding sequence is TGTGCCAGCAGTTACGAGGACGGGGGGACAGATACGCAGTATTTT. As protein: CASSYEDGGTDTQYF.

A few counts support this clonotype. The chain is built from TRBV6-5 and TRBJ1-5; 8 bases fit TRBD1. Unmatched junction bases numbered 9, after V lost 5 bases and J lost 6 bases. Per the germline V gene, CDR1 is MNHEY and CDR2 is SVGAGI. This CDR3 is built from 15 residues. The CDR3 DNA reads as TGTGCCAGCAGTACAACTGGACAGGGTGGTCAGCCCCAGCATTTT. Protein product: CASSTTGQGGQPQHF.

This clonotype has a handful of counts. The chain has TRBV18 and TRBJ2-5, with 9 bases identical to TRBD1. V shed 3 bases, J shed 5 bases, and the junction held 13 bases outside the gene matches. Germline assignment: CDR1 KGHSH and CDR2 LQKENI. The length of the CDR3 is 17 residues. CDR3 sequence reads: CASSPNTRDRAIETQYF. In DNA form, the CDR3 reads TGTGCCAGCTCACCGAACACCCGGGACAGGGCGATCGAGACCCAGTACTTC.

The J gene is TRBJ1-6, the V gene TRBV7-2; D possibly corresponds to TRBD1 (5 bases). There are 15 residues in the CDR3. Germline V lookup: CDR1 SGHTA, CDR2 FQGNSA. V dropped 3 bases and J dropped 8 bases, with 14 bases sitting between them. The CDR3 protein is CASSFRDHGDSPLHF. The CDR3 nucleotides read TGTGCCAGCAGCTTCCGGGACCACGGCGATTCACCCCTCCACTTT.

This clonotype has just a few counts. The gene calls are TRBV18 and TRBJ1-5, with a weak D call TRBD1 (6 bases). The CDR3 runs to 17 residues. V was pared by 3 bases and J by 0 bases, with 15 bases between. Germline CDR1 is KGHSH and CDR2 is LQKENI. The CDR3 sequence is CASSPMTGAYSNQPQHF. DNA of the CDR3: TGTGCCAGCTCACCCATGACAGGCGCATATAGCAATCAGCCCCAGCATTTT.

CDR3 coding DNA: TGTGCCAGCAGGAGGGGGGGCGTTGTCTACGAGCAGTACGTC. Translating gives CASRRGGVVYEQYV. The chain employs TRBV6-6 and TRBJ2-7; the D gene is possibly TRBD2 (7 bases). Germline V gene lookup returns CDR1 MNHNY and CDR2 SVGAGI (reference sequence). Trimming shortened V by 6 bases and J by 3 bases, and 15 bases separated the two germline ends. This CDR3 is 14 amino acids long.

This chain connects TRBV7-9 to TRBJ1-4, with TRBD1 as a possible D gene (6 bases). Trimming left V 7 bases short and J 2 bases short, with 11 bases between. The CDR3 has 14 residues. Germline assignment: CDR1 SEHNR and CDR2 FQNEAQ (reference sequence). CDR3 DNA: TGTGCCAGCAAGGGGGGTTGGACTAATGAAAAACTGTTTTTT. Translation gives CASKGGWTNEKLFF. Complete variable domain (other parts from reference TRBV7-9 and TRBJ1-4): DTGVSQNPRHKITKRGQNVTFRCDPISEHNRLYWYRQTLGQGPEFLTYFQNEAQLEKSRLLSDRFSAERPKGSFSTLEIQRTEQGDSAMYLCASKGGWTNEKLFFGSGTQLSVL.

The sample holds a few counts of this clonotype. The V gene is TRBV19, the J gene TRBJ1-5; D is undetermined. This CDR3 region has 15 residues. Germline CDR1 is LNHDA and CDR2 is SQIVND (reference sequence). The V end was cut by 3 bases, the J end by 0 bases, with 9 bases between. CDR3 DNA: TGTGCCAGTAGTATCCGGCAGAATAGCAATCAGCCCCAGCATTTT. This codes for CASSIRQNSNQPQHF.

V and J are TRBV20-1 and TRBJ2-2; D may match TRBD1 or TRBD2 (5 bases each). Trimming took off 0 bases at V and 1 base at J, with 9 bases between the two ends. This CDR3 contains 15 residues. The germline gives CDR1 DFQATT, CDR2 SNEGSKA (reference sequence). CDR3 loop: CSARDRELNTGELFF. As DNA, the CDR3 is TGCAGTGCTAGAGACAGGGAGCTGAACACCGGGGAGCTGTTTTTT.

The genes are TRBV7-9 and TRBJ2-1, with TRBD2 identical over 8 bases. Per germline, CDR1 SEHNR and CDR2 FQNEAQ (reference sequence). There are 14 residues in the CDR3. J lost 5 bases, V lost 4 bases, and 4 bases had no gene match. CDR3 coding DNA: TGTGCCAGCAGCTCCCTAGCGGGTCACAATGAGCAGTTCTTC. This gives the protein CASSSLAGHNEQFF.

This clonotype was detected only a few times. V gene TRBV11-2 combines with J gene TRBJ1-5; D unclear. V was cut by 0 bases and J by 6 bases, with 6 bases left in between. CDR1 and CDR2 from the germline V gene are SGHAT and FQNNGV. CDR3 length: 13 residues. The CDR3: CASSLDYSQPQHF. CDR3 coding DNA: TGTGCCAGCAGCTTAGATTACAGTCAGCCCCAGCATTTT.

This clonotype has more than one count but fewer than ten. The chain carries TRBV7-8 and TRBJ1-1; D not certain. The germline CDR1 and CDR2 sequences are SGHVS and FQNEAQ. V gave up 4 bases and J gave up 1 base, with 7 bases separating them. The length of the CDR3 is 13 residues. The CDR3 region is CASSSGRNTEAFF. CDR3 bases: TGTGCCAGCAGCTCCGGGAGGAACACTGAAGCTTTCTTT. The whole variable domain, remainder taken from reference TRBV7-8 and TRBJ1-1, is GAGVSQSPRYKVAKRGQDVALRCDPISGHVSLFWYQQALGQGPEFLTYFQNEAQLDKSGLPSDRFFAERPEGSVSTLKIQRTQQEDSAVYLCASSSGRNTEAFFGQGTRLTVV.

The chain uses TRBV7-9 and TRBJ2-5, with 10 bases matching TRBD2. Germline CDR1 is SEHNR and CDR2 is FQNEAQ (reference sequence). Trimming removed 1 base from V and 1 base from J; junction bases left unmatched: 3. This CDR3 has 16 residues. The DNA for the CDR3 is TGTGCCAGCAGCTTAGTCGCTAGCGGGGGCCAAGAGACCCAGTACTTC. This encodes CASSLVASGGQETQYF.

This clonotype came up a few times. The CDR3: CSAGQGGEKLFF. The CDR3 coding sequence is TGCAGCGCTGGACAGGGCGGTGAAAAACTGTTTTTT. The gene calls are TRBV29-1 and TRBJ1-4; 8 nucleotides agree with TRBD1. V was clipped by 7 bases and J by 7 bases; unmatched bases: 5. The germline V gene encodes CDR1 SQVTM and CDR2 ANQGSEA. There are 12 residues in the CDR3. Drawing the rest from reference TRBV29-1 and TRBJ1-4, the complete variable domain is SAVISQKPSRDICQRGTSLTIQCQVDSQVTMMFWYRQQPGQSLTLIATANQGSEATYESGFVIDKFPISRPNLTFSTLTVSNMSPEDSSIYLCSAGQGGEKLFFGSGTQLSVL.

This clonotype has at least ten counts. Here the CDR3 DNA reads TGTGCCAGCAGCTTGGCCGTCGCCACAGATACGCAGTATTTT. Translation gives CASSLAVATDTQYF. The gene calls are TRBV5-5 and TRBJ2-3, with D unresolved. Germline CDR1 and CDR2: SGHKS and YYEKEE (reference sequence). Trimming took off 0 bases at V and 2 bases at J, with 7 bases between the two ends. The CDR3 has 14 residues. Full variable domain (rest looked up from reference TRBV5-5 and TRBJ2-3): DAGVTQSPTHLIKTRGQQVTLRCSPISGHKSVSWYQQVLGQGPQFIFQYYEKEERGRGNFPDRFSARQFPNYSSELNVNALLLGDSALYLCASSLAVATDTQYFGPGTRLTVL.

This clonotype was seen only a few times. This chain links TRBV27 with TRBJ2-7, with 9 bases identical to TRBD1. CDR1 MNHEY and CDR2 SMNVEV come from the germline V gene (reference sequence). The CDR3 has 15 amino acids. Trimming took 3 bases from V and 5 from J; bases not matched to a gene: 8. The CDR3 spells CASSFLRTGEDEQYF. The CDR3 nucleotides read TGTGCCAGCAGTTTCCTTAGGACAGGGGAAGACGAGCAGTACTTC.

This clonotype turned up a few times. J is TRBJ2-5 and V is TRBV4-3; D is possibly TRBD1 (6 bases). Germline values: CDR1 LGHNA, CDR2 YSLEER. The CDR3 contains 14 residues. The V and J ends lost 3 bases and 1 base respectively, with 9 bases between them. The CDR3 sequence: CASSQGTTQETQYF. CDR3 sequence (DNA): TGCGCCAGCAGCCAGGGGACAACCCAAGAGACCCAGTACTTC.

This chain links TRBV5-5 with TRBJ2-5; 8 positions agree with TRBD2. The V gene end was trimmed by 3 bases and the J gene end by 1 base; junction bases not matched to a gene: 11. CDR3 length: 17 amino acids. CDR1 is SGHKS, CDR2 YYEKEE, per germline (reference sequence). The CDR3 nucleotides are TGTGCCAGCAGCTCCTCCCCCCGGCGGGGGGCCCAAGAGACCCAGTACTTC. As protein: CASSSSPRRGAQETQYF.